One and the same sample provided the 21 T cell receptor beta chains below, sequenced in a study of vaccination and CD4 T cells after COVID-19. These receptors have no identified antigens. Regarding treatment: roughly 10-day PBMC culture with coronavirus spike peptide pools or control peptides (ViraFEST assay). CD4+ T-cell collection from the unexposed donor predated the COVID-19 pandemic (2011-2018). The Oncomine TCR Beta short-read assay was applied to DNA of cultured CD4+ T cells. It was from cultured CD4+ T cells that genomic DNA was extracted. TCRdb itself ran the PCR reads through MiXCR, one entry per CDR3 protein. The sample holds 7,600 or so distinct CDR3 sequences, approximately 40% seen once. Input material: CD4+ T cells from blood, cultured in vitro. These receptors were collected from a human donor in good health.

The V call is TRBV20-1, the J call TRBJ2-5, with 8 bases lining up with TRBD1. CDR1 and CDR2 from the germline V gene are DFQATT and SNEGSKA (reference sequence). The CDR3 length is 14 residues. DNA of the CDR3: TGCCAAAGCGGGCCCGGGACAGGCGGATTCACCCAGTACTTC. It is translated as CQSGPGTGGFTQYF.

This clonotype has more than one count but fewer than ten. The chain links TRBV6-1 to TRBJ2-5; the D call may be TRBD1 or TRBD2 (6 bases each). V gave up 7 bases and J gave up 4 bases, with 16 bases separating them. CDR3 length equals 14 residues. CDR1 and CDR2 from the germline V gene are MNHNS and SASEGT. The CDR3 loop reads CASTERGAGETQYF. As DNA, the CDR3 is TGTGCCAGCACCGAAAGGGGGGCAGGAGAGACCCAGTACTTC.

The rearrangement joins TRBV7-2 to TRBJ2-1; D might be TRBD2 (6 bases). The V end was cut by 3 bases, the J end by 15 bases, with 15 bases between. The CDR3 totals 12 residues. The V gene's germline CDR1 is SGHTA and CDR2 FQGNSA. The DNA of the CDR3 is TGTGCCAGCAGCTTGGGACTCCCCAGTCCGTTCTTC. This gives the protein CASSLGLPSPFF.

The CDR3 loop reads CASSLGFGTGRSYNSPLHF. In DNA form, the CDR3 reads TGTGCCAGCAGTTTAGGGTTCGGGACAGGACGCTCCTATAATTCACCCCTCCACTTT. V usage is TRBV27 and J usage is TRBJ1-6; 8 nucleotides align to TRBD1. In germline, CDR1 is MNHEY, CDR2 SMNVEV (reference sequence). CDR3 length equals 19 residues. The V segment lost 2 bases and the J segment 0 bases; nucleotides outside the gene matches: 9.

This clonotype was detected only once. The chain employs TRBV7-2 and TRBJ1-1; D gene ambiguous. Germline CDR1 and CDR2: SGHTA and FQGNSA. The CDR3 is 13 residues long. The ends were cut back, 5 bases at V and 3 bases at J, with 10 bases in the middle. The CDR3 reads CASSVGWDTEAFF. CDR3 nucleotides: TGTGCCAGCAGCGTGGGGTGGGACACTGAAGCTTTCTTT.

A single count supports this clonotype. The chain uses TRBV7-9 and TRBJ2-1, with 11 bases that match TRBD2. The CDR3 is made up of 19 amino acids. Germline CDR1 reads SEHNR; CDR2 reads FQNEAQ (reference sequence). With V trimmed by 5 bases and J by 6 bases, 18 bases remained unmatched. The DNA of the CDR3 is TGTGCCAGCAGCCACCAAGGACTAGCGGGTCTTACATCGGGCAATGAGCAGTTCTTC. It yields the protein CASSHQGLAGLTSGNEQFF.

The chain has TRBV11-3 and TRBJ2-5; 7 nucleotides line up with TRBD2. Germline V gene sequence: CDR1 SGHNT, CDR2 YENEEA. The CDR3 runs to 17 residues. Losses at the gene ends were 1 base for V and 7 bases for J; bases not matched to a gene: 15. CDR3 amino acids: CASSLVASGVSVGTQYF. In DNA, the CDR3 is TGTGCCAGCAGCTTAGTGGCTAGCGGAGTTTCGGTTGGGACCCAGTACTTC.

The rearrangement uses TRBV7-3 and TRBJ2-6, with D unclear. There are 15 residues in the CDR3. The germline V and J ends were trimmed by 5 bases and 0 bases, with 8 bases remaining between them. The V gene's germline CDR1 is SGHTA and CDR2 FQGTGA. CDR3 loop: CASSPPSSGANVLTF. DNA for the CDR3: TGTGCCAGCAGCCCGCCTAGCTCTGGGGCCAACGTCCTGACTTTC.

The rearrangement links TRBV15 to TRBJ2-5, with D unresolved. Germline V CDR1 and CDR2: LNHNV, YYDKDF (reference sequence). The CDR3 has 11 residues. The V end was cut by 0 bases, the J end by 4 bases, with 0 bases between. CDR3 loop: CATSREETQYF. The CDR3 nucleotides are TGTGCCACCAGCAGAGAAGAGACCCAGTACTTC.

This clonotype was observed a few times. The chain joins TRBV7-9 to TRBJ2-4, with unresolved D. The CDR3 runs 15 residues. V lost 3 bases to trimming and J lost 6 bases, with 15 bases between them. The germline V gene has CDR1 SEHNR and CDR2 FQNEAQ (reference sequence). CDR3 nucleotide sequence: TGTGCCAGCAGCTTCTCTCCTGATAAGGGAAACATTCAGTACTTC. Protein: CASSFSPDKGNIQYF.

The chain has TRBV6-1 and TRBJ1-3; weak D call: TRBD1 (5 bases). Looked up from germline, CDR1 is MNHNS and CDR2 is SASEGT. This CDR3 is 14 amino acids long. The ends were cut back, 8 bases at V and 0 bases at J, with 11 bases in the middle. CDR3 nucleotide sequence: TGTGCCAGCGGACAATCGAACTCTGGAAACACCATATATTTT. It is translated as CASGQSNSGNTIYF.

A word on this clonotype: One end of the junction is discordant with germline, which a read error may explain. The chain links TRBV6-1 to TRBJ1-1, with D unresolved. CDR1 is MNHNS and CDR2 is SASEGT in the germline V gene. There are 14 residues in the CDR3. Here the CDR3 DNA reads TGTGCCAGCAGTGAAAGGATGGGGTACACTGAAGCTATCTTT. It translates to CASSERMGYTEAIF.

The rearrangement uses TRBV27 and TRBJ2-7, with a possible D match to TRBD2 (5 bases). Trimming cost V 6 bases and J 8 bases, with 20 bases left between them. Germline CDR1 is MNHEY and CDR2 is SMNVEV (reference sequence). This CDR3 is 14 amino acids long. In DNA form, the CDR3 reads TGTGCCAGCAGACACAGTGGAGCGGACGCGAAGCAGTACTTC. It is translated as CASRHSGADAKQYF.

DNA of the CDR3: TGTGCCACCAGCAGAGGCGGCATTGGGGAAAAACTGTTTTTT. Encoded protein: CATSRGGIGEKLFF. The rearrangement uses TRBV15 and TRBJ1-4; D is ambiguous. V lost 1 base to trimming and J lost 8 bases, with 11 bases between them. CDR1 and CDR2 from the germline V gene are LNHNV and YYDKDF (reference sequence). The CDR3 is 14 amino acids.

This clonotype was observed a handful of times. V gene TRBV7-9 combines with J gene TRBJ1-3; 8 positions match TRBD1. Per germline, CDR1 SEHNR and CDR2 FQNEAQ (reference sequence). Trimming took 5 bases from V and 2 from J; bases not matched to a gene: 11. The CDR3 spans 17 residues. DNA of the CDR3: TGTGCCAGCAGCAGGATGGGACAGGCGGATGCTGGAAACACCATATATTTT. It is translated as CASSRMGQADAGNTIYF.

The chain joins TRBV6-2 or TRBV6-3 to TRBJ1-5; the D is unclear. Germline-derived CDR1 and CDR2 are MNHEY and SVGEGT. V lost 1 base to trimming and J lost 2 bases, with 9 bases between them. The CDR3 runs to 15 residues. The CDR3 region is CASSYLGAGNQPQHF. The CDR3 region has the DNA TGTGCCAGCAGTTACTTGGGCGCTGGCAATCAGCCCCAGCATTTT.

V and J are TRBV4-3 and TRBJ1-2, with D possibly TRBD1 on 5 matching bases. This CDR3 is built from 14 residues. Germline V gives CDR1 LGHNA, CDR2 YSLEER. V lost 5 bases and J 3 bases, leaving 13 bases between the germline ends. CDR3 amino acids: CASSSHGAHYGYTF. The DNA for the CDR3 is TGCGCCAGCAGCTCCCATGGGGCCCACTATGGCTACACCTTC.

The chain links TRBV6-1 to TRBJ2-5; D ambiguous. The CDR3 spans 13 residues. Looked up from germline, CDR1 is MNHNS and CDR2 is SASEGT. Between the trimmed V and J ends, which lost 5 bases and 7 bases, there was a span of 14 bases. The CDR3 nucleotides read TGTGCCAGCAGTATGGGCACGAGTCGGACCCAGTACTTC. This sequence encodes CASSMGTSRTQYF.

V is TRBV7-6 and J is TRBJ1-1; no reliable D call. V lost 5 bases and J 5 bases, leaving 9 bases between the germline ends. The CDR3 sequence is 12 residues long. Germline V lookup: CDR1 SGHVS, CDR2 FNYEAQ. The CDR3 DNA follows: TGTGCCAGCAGCCAAGACGGGACTGAAGCTTTCTTT. Its protein is CASSQDGTEAFF.

This clonotype was observed a few times. The V call is TRBV20-1, the J call TRBJ2-7; D call uncertain. Per the germline V gene, CDR1 is DFQATT and CDR2 is SNEGSKA (reference sequence). Trimming took off 2 bases at V and 1 base at J, with 9 bases between the two ends. The CDR3 runs 13 residues. The CDR3 bases are TGCAGTGCTAGAATGGCGGAATCCTACGAGCAGTACTTC. Its translation: CSARMAESYEQYF.

CDR3 protein: CSARGGQDRSEQYF. CDR3 nucleotide sequence: TGCAGTGCTAGAGGAGGGCAGGATCGGTCCGAGCAGTACTTC. The chain joins TRBV20-1 to TRBJ2-7, with D possibly TRBD2 on 5 matching bases. CDR3 length equals 14 residues. The V gene's germline CDR1 is DFQATT and CDR2 SNEGSKA (reference sequence). Deletions cut 1 base from V and 6 bases from J, with 16 bases between.